The sequence of this T cell receptor beta chain was determined in a study of neurological immune-mediated disorders. At the level of the study: For the approximately 35 multiple sclerosis patients, the disease was relapsing-remitting in roughly 31 and secondary progressive in 3. Study-level findings and limits: None of the CDR3 amino acid sequences of expanded clones recurred across subjects, suggesting private repertoires in all groups.

Each TCR transcript was tagged with a 10-nucleotide random UMI during 5'RACE. TCRdb independently ran MiXCR on the 5' RACE reads; one entry per CDR3 protein. The sample has fewer than 80,000 distinct CDR3 sequences, roughly 4.8% seen once. This clonotype was picked up many times. Its antigen is currently unknown. CDR1 is LNHDA, CDR2 SQIVND, per germline (reference sequence). With 3 bases clipped from V and 6 bases from J, the junction kept 2 bases outside the gene matches. This CDR3 contains 13 residues. The chain carries TRBV19 and TRBJ1-5; 7 bases fit TRBD1. The receptor was derived from a woman aged 50 to 60 with multiple sclerosis. Sample: PBMCs. In DNA form, the CDR3 reads TGTGCCAGTAGTATTTGGACAGGTCAGCCCCAGCATTTT. The encoded protein is CASSIWTGQPQHF.